This T cell receptor beta chain was retrieved from a study of blood T cell repertoires in COVID-19. This clone was counted once. TCRdb's copy holds only in-frame clones and misses some; the assay was immunoSEQ multiplex PCR. The sample holds roughly 120,000 clones, 85% to 90% seen once. J lost 9 bases, V lost 11 bases, and 9 bases had no gene match. The CDR3 covers 13 residues. Germline V gene lookup returns CDR1 SGHNT and CDR2 YENEEA. This receptor was obtained from a woman between 45 and 65 years old with acute or convalescent COVID-19. This chain links TRBV11-3 with TRBJ1-3; 11 nucleotides agree with TRBD1. Material for sequencing was peripheral blood. The CDR3 region has the DNA TGTGCCTACGGGGACAGGGGGGAAGTCACCATATATTTT. Amino acid sequence: CAYGDRGEVTIYF.